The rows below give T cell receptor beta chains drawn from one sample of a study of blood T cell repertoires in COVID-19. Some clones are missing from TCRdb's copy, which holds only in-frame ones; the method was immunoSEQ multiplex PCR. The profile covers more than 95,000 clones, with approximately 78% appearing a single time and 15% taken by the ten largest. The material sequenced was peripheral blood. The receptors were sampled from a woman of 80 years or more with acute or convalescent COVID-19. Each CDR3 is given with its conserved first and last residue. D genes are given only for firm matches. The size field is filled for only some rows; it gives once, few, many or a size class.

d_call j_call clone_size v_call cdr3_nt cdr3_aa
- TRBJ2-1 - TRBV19 TGTGCCAGTAGTATAGGACTCGGATCCAATGAGCAGTTCTTC CASSIGLGSNEQFF
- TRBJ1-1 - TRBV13 TGTGCCAGCAGCTCGACGGAGAGAAACACTGAAGCTTTCTTT CASSSTERNTEAFF
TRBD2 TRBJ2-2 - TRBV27 TGTGCCAGCAGTTCCCTAGCGGGATGGAACACCGGGGAGCTGTTTTTT CASSSLAGWNTGELFF
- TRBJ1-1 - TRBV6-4 TGTGCCAGCAAGAGGGATCCGGGAAACACTGAAGCTTTCTTT CASKRDPGNTEAFF
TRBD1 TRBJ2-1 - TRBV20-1 TGCAGTGCTAGTCCCGGGACAGGAACAAATGAGCAGTTCTTC CSASPGTGTNEQFF
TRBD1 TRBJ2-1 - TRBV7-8 TGTGCCAGCAGCTTACGACAGGGAGTTAACAATGAGCAGTTCTTC CASSLRQGVNNEQFF
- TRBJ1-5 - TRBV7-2 TGTGCCAGCAGCTCTACACGGGATCAGCCCCAGCATTTT CASSSTRDQPQHF
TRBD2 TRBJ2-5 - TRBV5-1 TGCGCCAGCAGCTTGGGGACTAGCGGGAGTCCCGGGCAAGAGACCCAGTACTTC CASSLGTSGSPGQETQYF
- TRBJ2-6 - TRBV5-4 TGTGCCAGCAGCAGCCCAGGGAAGGATGGGGCCAACGTCCTGACTTTC CASSSPGKDGANVLTF
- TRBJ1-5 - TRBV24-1 TGTGCCACCAGTGACCAGGGGAGCCATCAGCCCCAGCATTTT CATSDQGSHQPQHF
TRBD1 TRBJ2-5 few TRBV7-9 TGTGCCAGCAGCCCCCGGGACAGGGCAGAGACCCAGTACTTC CASSPRDRAETQYF
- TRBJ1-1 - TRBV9 TGTGCCAGCAGCGCCACGAGGGGGGGGACTGAAGCTTTCTTT CASSATRGGTEAFF
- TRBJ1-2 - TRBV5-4 TGTGCCAGCAGTTCCGGGACAAGAAACTATGGCTACACCTTC CASSSGTRNYGYTF
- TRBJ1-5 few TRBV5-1 TGCGCCAGCAGCTTTGCAGGTGAACAGCCCCAGCATTTT CASSFAGEQPQHF
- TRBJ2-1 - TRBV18 TGTGCCAGCTCACCAGTGGCCAGTAACAATGAGCAGTTCTTC CASSPVASNNEQFF
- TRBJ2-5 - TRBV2 TGTGCCAGCAGTGGAGGGGGAATAGAGACCCAGTACTTC CASSGGGIETQYF
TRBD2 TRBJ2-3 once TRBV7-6 TGTGCCAGCAGCTTAGGACTAGCCCCCACAGATACGCAGTATTTT CASSLGLAPTDTQYF
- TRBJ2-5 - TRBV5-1 TGCGCCAGCAGCCCAGGGAATTCCGGGGGAGGAGAGACCCAGTACTTC CASSPGNSGGGETQYF
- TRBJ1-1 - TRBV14 TGTGCCAGCAGCCACCCCTCGGCTTTCTTT CASSHPSAFF
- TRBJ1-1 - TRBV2 TGTGCCAGCAGTGCTCCCAGGGGATACACTGAAGCTTTCTTT CASSAPRGYTEAFF
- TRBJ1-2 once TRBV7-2 TGTGCCAGCAGCTTAGATAAGGGAGGGGGTGACACCTTC CASSLDKGGGDTF
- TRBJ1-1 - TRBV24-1 TGTGCCACCAGTGACTTCCCAGGGACTGAAGCTTTCTTT CATSDFPGTEAFF
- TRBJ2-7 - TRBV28 TGTGCCAGCACCCTCGGTGGGAGTAGGGTGTACGAGCAGTACTTC CASTLGGSRVYEQYF
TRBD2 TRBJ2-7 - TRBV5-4 TGTGCCAGCAGCTTGGGGAGGACAGGGACTAGCGGGAGGATCCACGAGCAGTACTTC CASSLGRTGTSGRIHEQYF
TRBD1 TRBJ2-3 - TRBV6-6 TGTGCCAGCAGTTACGGGGACAGGGGGTACACAGATACGCAGTATTTT CASSYGDRGYTDTQYF
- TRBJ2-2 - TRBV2 TGTGCCAGCAGTTATGCCGGGGAGCTGTTTTTT CASSYAGELFF
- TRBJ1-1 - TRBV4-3 TGCGCCAGCAGCCCCGTCCCAGGGGAAACTGAAGCTTTCTTT CASSPVPGETEAFF
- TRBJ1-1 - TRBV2 TGTGCCAGCAGGCTGACCGAGGACGGGGAACGTGAAGCTTTCTTT CASRLTEDGEREAFF
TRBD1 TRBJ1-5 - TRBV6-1 TGTGCCAGCAGTGGACTGTGGACAGGGGGCAATCAGCCCCAGCATTTT CASSGLWTGGNQPQHF
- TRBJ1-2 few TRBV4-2 TGTGCCAGCAGCCAAGGGGGAGGGGGGCGCGGCGGCTACACCTTC CASSQGGGGRGGYTF
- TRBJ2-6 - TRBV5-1 TGCGCCAGCAGCTTAAGGGAGATCTCTGGGGCCAACGTCCTGACTTTC CASSLREISGANVLTF
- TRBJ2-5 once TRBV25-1 TGTGCCAGCAGTGACGCTGGGGACATCCAAGAGACCCAGTACTTC CASSDAGDIQETQYF
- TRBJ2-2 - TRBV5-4 TGTGCCAGCAGCTCTGAGGTTGCGAACACCGGGGAGCTGTTTTTT CASSSEVANTGELFF
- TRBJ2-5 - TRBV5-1 TGCGCCAGCAGCTTAACCCGGGACTTCACGAGGGAGACCCAGTACTTC CASSLTRDFTRETQYF
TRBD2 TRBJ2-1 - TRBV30 TGTGCCTGGGGTCTAGCGGGAGGCCATGAGCAGTTCTTC CAWGLAGGHEQFF
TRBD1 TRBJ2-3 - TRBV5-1 TGCGCCAGCAGCTTGCCGCAGGGGGCCCCCACAGATACGCAGTATTTT CASSLPQGAPTDTQYF
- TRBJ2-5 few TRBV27 TGTGCCAGCAGTTTTCCCCCGACTAGGAACGGAGAGACCCAGTACTTC CASSFPPTRNGETQYF
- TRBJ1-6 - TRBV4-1 TGCGCCAGCAGCCAAGATACGGGGAGCTCCTATAATTCACCCCTCCACTTT CASSQDTGSSYNSPLHF
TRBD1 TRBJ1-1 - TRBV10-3 TGTGCCATCAGTTTCTACGGACAGGGGCGAACTGAAGCTTTCTTT CAISFYGQGRTEAFF
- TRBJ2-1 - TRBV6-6 TGTGCCAGCAGTTACTCGAATTCACTTAGCGATGAGCAGTTCTTC CASSYSNSLSDEQFF
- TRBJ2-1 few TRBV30 TGTGCCTGGGGATGGGACATTAAGCAGTTCTTC CAWGWDIKQFF
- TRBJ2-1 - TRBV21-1 TGTGCCAGCAGCCCTCGGACTAGCGGGAGGGCCTTGGATGAGCAGTTCTTC CASSPRTSGRALDEQFF
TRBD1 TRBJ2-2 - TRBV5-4 TGTGCCAGCAGCTGGGACAGGCGAAACACCGGGGAGCTGTTTTTT CASSWDRRNTGELFF
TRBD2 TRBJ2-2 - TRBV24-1 TGTGCCACCACTAGCGGGAGTAACACCGGGGAGCTGTTTTTT CATTSGSNTGELFF
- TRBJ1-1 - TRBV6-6 TGTGCCAGCAGTTACAGGGGGTACACTGAAGCTTTCTTT CASSYRGYTEAFF
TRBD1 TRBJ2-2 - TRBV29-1 TGCAGCGCCAAACCGGACAGGGGCACCGGGGAGCTGTTTTTT CSAKPDRGTGELFF
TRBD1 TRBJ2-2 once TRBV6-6 TGTGCCAGCAGTTACCTGGACAGGGCCGGGGAGCTGTTTTTT CASSYLDRAGELFF
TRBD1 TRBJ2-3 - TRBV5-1 TGCGCCAGCAGCCCAGCAACGACAGGGCGAATTAGCACAGATACGCAGTATTTT CASSPATTGRISTDTQYF
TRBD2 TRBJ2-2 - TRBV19 TGTGCCAGTAGTATAGATCGACAGGGCCTAGCGGGGGCGAACACCGGGGAGCTGTTTTTT CASSIDRQGLAGANTGELFF
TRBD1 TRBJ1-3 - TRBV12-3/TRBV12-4 TGTGCCAGCAGCCTGGAGGGGGCCAACACCATATATTTT CASSLEGANTIYF
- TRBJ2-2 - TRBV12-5 TGTGCTAGTGGTTTGGTGTCGGGGGGGGAGCTGTTTTTT CASGLVSGGELFF
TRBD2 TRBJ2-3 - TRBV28 TGTGCCAGCAGTCCGGGACTAGCCCTAGATACGCAGTATTTT CASSPGLALDTQYF
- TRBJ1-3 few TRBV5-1 TGCGCCAGCAGCCCGACAGCCTCTGGAAACACCATATATTTT CASSPTASGNTIYF
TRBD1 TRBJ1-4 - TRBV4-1 TGCGCCAGCAGCCAACTACCACCGGGACAGAGGAATGAAAAACTGTTTTTT CASSQLPPGQRNEKLFF
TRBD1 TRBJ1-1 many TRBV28 TGTGCCAGCAGTTTTTTCGGGACAGGGGGGAGGACTGAAGCTTTCTTT CASSFFGTGGRTEAFF